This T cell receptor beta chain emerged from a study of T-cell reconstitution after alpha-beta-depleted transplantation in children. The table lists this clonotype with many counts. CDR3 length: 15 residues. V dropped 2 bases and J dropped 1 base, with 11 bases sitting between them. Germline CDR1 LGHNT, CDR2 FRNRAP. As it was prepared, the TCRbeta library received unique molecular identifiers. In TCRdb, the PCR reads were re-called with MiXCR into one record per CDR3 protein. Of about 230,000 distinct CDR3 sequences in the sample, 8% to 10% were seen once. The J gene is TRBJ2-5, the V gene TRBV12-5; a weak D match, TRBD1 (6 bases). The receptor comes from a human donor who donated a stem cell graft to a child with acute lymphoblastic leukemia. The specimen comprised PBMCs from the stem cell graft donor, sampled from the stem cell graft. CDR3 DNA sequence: TGTGCTAGTGGTTTGTCCACAGGGACCCAAGAGACCCAGTACTTC. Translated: CASGLSTGTQETQYF.